These 25 T cell receptor beta chains share one sample of origin, sequenced in a study of T cell repertoires in cytomegalovirus infection (dated by TCRdb to 2018 to 2020). Sequenced on an Illumina HiSeq 1500. Using fastp at Q25 and MiXCR, TCRdb reprocessed the public reads and kept productive beta chains. All rows with the same CDR3 protein become a single entry with the most common DNA and genes. A total of around 500,000 distinct CDR3 sequences appear in this sample, about 44% of them only once. The ten most abundant clones make up approximately 40% of the sample. The treatment or condition label, read with the paper, signifies: in vitro stimulation with specific CMV peptide epitopes to enrich CMV-specific T cells. Their cognate antigens are unknown. This sample comprised cultured PBMCs, obtained from culture after CMV antigen stimulation. These receptors came from a human donor in good health (CMV status not recorded). Some clones in this sample may be carry-over from other donors' samples.

This chain joins TRBV24-1 and TRBJ2-1, with 9 bases aligning to TRBD2. V shed 2 bases, J shed 8 bases, and the junction held 9 bases outside the gene matches. The CDR3 is 16 amino acids. Germline V gene sequence: CDR1 KGHDR, CDR2 SFDVKD. CDR3 sequence: CATSDSRLAGRDEQFF. Here the CDR3 DNA reads TGTGCCACCAGTGATTCACGGCTAGCGGGAAGAGATGAGCAGTTCTTC.

CDR3 in DNA: TGTGCCAGCAGTCGAACAGGGACTGCAACTAATGAAAAACTGTTTTTT. This codes for CASSRTGTATNEKLFF. The rearrangement links TRBV12-3 or TRBV12-4 to TRBJ1-4, with a weak D call TRBD1 (6 bases). V gave up 5 bases and J gave up 0 bases, with 13 bases separating them. The CDR3 totals 16 residues.

In its sample, this clonotype was seen a few times. The chain employs TRBV6-5 and TRBJ2-1; 9 bases fit TRBD2. Germline CDR1 and CDR2: MNHEY and SVGAGI. Germline trimming cut 2 bases from V and 15 bases from J; bases unmatched to any gene: 8. There are 13 residues in the CDR3. This chain's CDR3 is CASSYQPSGTPFF. The DNA of the CDR3 is TGTGCCAGCAGTTACCAACCTAGCGGGACTCCGTTCTTC.

This clonotype has a single count. V gene TRBV3-1 combines with J gene TRBJ2-7; TRBD2 agrees at 7 bases. Trimming cost V 8 bases and J 3 bases; bases outside gene matches: 7. Per germline, CDR1 LGHDT and CDR2 YNNKEL (reference sequence). The CDR3 runs to 13 residues. The CDR3 DNA is TGTGCCAGCTCCCGCGGGGGTGTCTACGAGCAGTACTTC. It specifies CASSRGGVYEQYF.

V gene TRBV12-3 or TRBV12-4 combines with J gene TRBJ1-1, with 7 bases fitting TRBD1. V gave up 7 bases and J gave up 10 bases; unmatched junction bases: 12. The CDR3 has 13 residues. The CDR3 sequence is CASTIQAGDRAFF. In nucleotides, the CDR3 is TGTGCCAGCACCATCCAGGCCGGGGACAGAGCTTTCTTT.

The gene calls are TRBV18 and TRBJ2-4, with D possibly TRBD2 on 6 matching bases. Per the germline V gene, CDR1 is KGHSH and CDR2 is LQKENI. V gave up 8 bases and J gave up 5 bases, with 13 bases separating them. The CDR3 runs to 13 residues. CDR3 DNA: TGTGCCAGCGCTGCGGGACCCGAAAACATTCAGTACTTC. Translated: CASAAGPENIQYF.

This clonotype was seen a handful of times. The chain employs TRBV7-2 and TRBJ1-2; 8 nucleotides match TRBD1. With V trimmed by 2 bases and J by 7 bases, 9 bases remained unmatched. The CDR3 spans 15 residues. Germline V gives CDR1 SGHTA, CDR2 FQGNSA. The CDR3 reads CASSLTLSGGSGYTF. The CDR3 bases are TGTGCCAGCAGCTTAACCCTATCAGGGGGCTCTGGCTACACCTTC.

V and J are TRBV7-8 and TRBJ2-7, with TRBD1 matching 9 bases. Trimming removed 2 bases from V and 6 bases from J; junction bases left unmatched: 5. This CDR3 has 14 amino acids. In germline, CDR1 is SGHVS, CDR2 FQNEAQ. CDR3: CASSLRDREGEQYF. The CDR3 region has the DNA TGTGCCAGCAGCTTAAGGGACAGGGAGGGCGAGCAGTACTTC.

This chain joins TRBV19 and TRBJ1-1, with D tentatively TRBD1 (6 bases). V lost 5 bases and J lost 4, with 20 bases in between. CDR3 size: 16 residues. Germline CDR1 and CDR2: LNHDA and SQIVND (reference sequence). The CDR3 region has the DNA TGTGCCAGTAGTCAAAATGCAGGGGAGGCGGGCACTGAAGCTTTCTTT. Translating it yields CASSQNAGEAGTEAFF.

This clonotype came up a few times. The V gene is TRBV7-9, the J gene TRBJ1-2, with D possibly being TRBD1 (6 bases). Per the germline V gene, CDR1 is SEHNR and CDR2 is FQNEAQ (reference sequence). This CDR3 has 14 amino acids. Trimming left V 2 bases short and J 8 bases short, with 15 bases between. Here the CDR3 reads CASSLTARDKGYTF. CDR3 nucleotides: TGTGCCAGCAGCTTAACCGCCCGGGACAAAGGCTACACCTTC.

This chain joins TRBV5-8 and TRBJ2-1; D is undetermined. V gave up 4 bases and J gave up 8 bases, with 13 bases separating them. The CDR3 has 13 residues. CDR1 is SGHTS and CDR2 is YDEGEE in the germline V gene. CDR3 sequence (DNA): TGTGCCAGCAGCATTTCCCCACTCGATGAGCAGTTCTTC. Protein: CASSISPLDEQFF.

The rearrangement uses TRBV20-1 and TRBJ2-7; 14 nucleotides line up with TRBD2. With V trimmed by 5 bases and J by 7 bases, 10 bases remained unmatched. Germline CDR1 and CDR2: DFQATT and SNEGSKA (reference sequence). This CDR3 spans 15 amino acids. CDR3 DNA sequence: TGCAGTGCTTGCCGACTAGCGGGGGGGCCGGGTGAGCAGTACTTC. Its translation is CSACRLAGGPGEQYF.

This clonotype was counted only a few times. The chain couples TRBV20-1 to TRBJ2-1, with 10 bases aligning to TRBD2. This CDR3 has 15 residues. With 3 bases clipped from V and 4 bases from J, the junction kept 6 bases outside the gene matches. Germline values: CDR1 DFQATT, CDR2 SNEGSKA (reference sequence). For the CDR3, the DNA is TGCAGTGCTAGCGAACCACTAGCGGGGTACAATGAGCAGTTCTTC. This sequence encodes CSASEPLAGYNEQFF.

This chain links TRBV6-6 with TRBJ1-3; no reliable D call. The germline V gene has CDR1 MNHNY and CDR2 SVGAGI (reference sequence). The CDR3 has 14 amino acids. Between the trimmed V and J ends, which lost 8 bases and 3 bases, there was a span of 14 bases. The CDR3 nucleotides read TGTGCCAGCCTCTCCCCGGATCATGGAAACACCATATATTTT. Translation gives CASLSPDHGNTIYF.

In its sample, this clonotype was seen a few times. This CDR3 is CASSRDSQQYF. The CDR3 nucleotides read TGTGCCAGCAGCCGGGACAGTCAGCAGTACTTC. The chain joins TRBV12-3 or TRBV12-4 to TRBJ2-5; 7 bases map to TRBD1. This CDR3 spans 11 amino acids. V trimming: 6 bases; J trimming: 11 bases; junction bases outside the gene matches: 6.

This chain uses TRBV12-5 with TRBJ2-2, with 7 bases aligning to TRBD1. CDR3 length: 18 residues. CDR1 LGHNT and CDR2 FRNRAP come from the germline V gene. Trimming cost V 5 bases and J 3 bases; bases outside gene matches: 15. The CDR3 DNA follows: TGTGCTAGTGGTGGGGACAGTAGAAGGGCCCTCGACACCGGGGAGCTGTTTTTT. Its translation is CASGGDSRRALDTGELFF.

This clonotype turned up a few times. The chain is built from TRBV24-1 and TRBJ2-5; the D gene is possibly TRBD1 (6 bases). The V gene lost 3 bases and the J gene lost 2 bases, with 12 bases spanning the gap. The length of the CDR3 is 15 residues. The germline V gene has CDR1 KGHDR and CDR2 SFDVKD. The CDR3 nucleotides read TGTGCCACCAGTGATACCGGAGGACAGCAAGAGACCCAGTACTTC. Its protein product is CATSDTGGQQETQYF.

CDR3 nucleotide sequence: TGTGCCAGCACCAACGGACTAGCGGCCTTCTACAATGAGCAGTTCTTC. It encodes CASTNGLAAFYNEQFF. The chain combines TRBV6-2 or TRBV6-3 with TRBJ2-1; 10 nucleotides match TRBD2. The trim removed 7 bases at V and 3 bases at J, leaving 9 bases unmatched. CDR3 length: 16 residues. Germline lookup yields CDR1 MNHEY and CDR2 SVGEGT.

This clonotype was counted between two and nine times. The J gene is TRBJ2-5, the V gene TRBV7-2; weak D call: TRBD1 (5 bases). CDR1 is SGHTA, CDR2 FQGNSA, per germline. There are 13 residues in the CDR3. V dropped 3 bases and J dropped 1 base, with 6 bases sitting between them. CDR3 sequence: CASSFQGQETQYF. The CDR3 coding sequence is TGTGCCAGCAGCTTCCAGGGCCAAGAGACCCAGTACTTC.

The CDR3 sequence is CASSYAGGPPGNEQFF. The CDR3 DNA reads TGTGCCAGCAGCTATGCGGGGGGGCCTCCCGGCAATGAGCAGTTCTTC. The chain employs TRBV5-5 and TRBJ2-1; 9 bases agree with TRBD2. From germline, CDR1 is SGHKS and CDR2 YYEKEE (reference sequence). V shed 3 bases and J 6 bases; nucleotides not matched to a gene: 10. The CDR3 is 16 residues long.

This clonotype showed up just a few times. V and J are TRBV19 and TRBJ1-2; TRBD1 might be the D (5 bases). Looked up from germline, CDR1 is LNHDA and CDR2 is SQIVND (reference sequence). This CDR3 spans 14 amino acids. V was trimmed by 3 bases and J by 2 bases, leaving 10 bases between them. This CDR3 is CASSMSPGNYGYTF. The CDR3 DNA follows: TGTGCCAGTAGTATGAGTCCAGGGAACTATGGCTACACCTTC.

This clonotype appeared many times. The chain links TRBV7-6 to TRBJ2-2; D not certain. Trimming pared 5 bases from V and 2 bases from J, leaving 18 bases between. The CDR3 covers 17 residues. Looked up from germline, CDR1 is SGHVS and CDR2 is FNYEAQ. CDR3 sequence reads: CASSRRSAGPNTGELFF. The CDR3 DNA is TGTGCCAGCAGCCGACGCTCTGCCGGGCCTAACACCGGGGAGCTGTTTTTT.

Only a few counts were recorded for this clonotype. V usage is TRBV6-2 or TRBV6-3 and J usage is TRBJ2-1; TRBD2 matches 9 bases. The germline gives CDR1 MNHEY, CDR2 SVGEGT. V lost 5 bases to trimming and J lost 3 bases; unmatched junction nucleotides: 11. The CDR3 loop spans 17 amino acids. DNA for the CDR3: TGTGCCAGCAGTGCCCGCGCTAGCGGGAACCTCTACAATGAGCAGTTCTTC. Its protein is CASSARASGNLYNEQFF.

This chain uses TRBV12-3 or TRBV12-4 with TRBJ1-1; D is possibly TRBD1 (6 bases). V lost 4 bases to trimming and J lost 4 bases, with 13 bases between them. The CDR3 runs 14 residues. CDR3 residues: CASSSGDLSTEAFF. CDR3 coding DNA: TGTGCCAGCAGTTCAGGGGACCTGAGCACTGAAGCTTTCTTT.

The chain couples TRBV27 to TRBJ2-1, with D unresolved. The CDR3 is 13 amino acids. Germline values: CDR1 MNHEY, CDR2 SMNVEV (reference sequence). V was pared by 3 bases and J by 7 bases, with 10 bases between. This chain's CDR3 is CASSFIVRNEQFF. CDR3 nucleotide sequence: TGTGCCAGCAGTTTTATAGTGCGGAATGAGCAGTTCTTC.